A single sample is the source of the 27 T cell receptor beta chains below, sequenced in a study of blood T cell repertoires in COVID-19. The table came from immunoSEQ multiplex PCR; TCRdb's copy has only in-frame clones and leaves some out. The sample includes over 200,000 clones, 92% of them seen just once. Sequenced sample: peripheral blood. These receptors were obtained from a man aged 30 to 39 with acute or convalescent COVID-19.

V is TRBV10-3 and J is TRBJ1-3; a possible D gene is TRBD1 (6 bases). The germline CDR1 and CDR2 sequences are ENHRY and SYGVKD. The CDR3 is made up of 14 amino acids. V dropped 8 bases and J dropped 4 bases, with 15 bases sitting between them. The CDR3 protein is CAIGTPGAGNTIYF. The CDR3, as DNA: TGTGCCATCGGGACCCCAGGGGCCGGAAACACCATATATTTT.

This clone occurred once. The V call is TRBV5-1, the J call TRBJ2-1, with D perhaps TRBD1 (5 bases). There are 17 residues in the CDR3. The germline CDR1 and CDR2 sequences are SGHRS and YFSETQ. V was clipped by 4 bases and J by 3 bases, with 20 bases between them. The CDR3: CASSPVGQAKYYNEQFF. The CDR3 DNA reads TGCGCCAGCAGCCCGGTGGGGCAGGCCAAATACTACAATGAGCAGTTCTTC.

The rearrangement links TRBV6-5 to TRBJ2-2; 13 bases fit TRBD2. The CDR3 extends over 15 amino acids. Germline CDR1 is MNHEY and CDR2 is SVGAGI. J gave up 7 bases and V 5 bases, and 4 bases lay outside the gene matches. CDR3 residues: CASSRLAGGGGELFF. The CDR3 DNA sequence: TGTGCCAGCAGTCGACTAGCGGGAGGAGGCGGGGAGCTGTTTTTT.

The rearrangement joins TRBV5-4 to TRBJ1-2; D is unresolved. The V end was cut by 1 base, the J end by 4 bases, with 5 bases between. Germline lookup yields CDR1 SGHNT and CDR2 YYREEE (reference sequence). The CDR3 covers 12 residues. This CDR3 reads CASSLRGYGYTF. The CDR3 coding sequence is TGTGCCAGCAGCTTGCGGGGCTATGGCTACACCTTC.

The rearrangement joins TRBV28 to TRBJ2-7; TRBD1 is a possible D gene (5 bases). V lost 5 bases, J lost 2 bases, and 13 bases lay in between. This CDR3 is built from 14 residues. Germline CDR1 is MDHEN and CDR2 is SYDVKM. The CDR3 DNA follows: TGTGCCAGCAGTCTCCCGGCAGGGACCTACGAGCAGTACTTC. Translation gives CASSLPAGTYEQYF.

The chain has TRBV24-1 and TRBJ2-3; D unresolved. The CDR3 extends over 14 amino acids. V was shortened by 2 bases and J by 6 bases, with 11 bases between the two germline ends. The germline V gene has CDR1 KGHDR and CDR2 SFDVKD. This CDR3 reads CATSDSRSLDTQYF. CDR3 DNA sequence: TGTGCCACCAGTGATTCGCGTTCTCTGGATACGCAGTATTTT.

This chain links TRBV5-1 with TRBJ2-3; D call uncertain. Trimming stripped 4 bases from V and 2 bases from J, with 14 bases between. The CDR3 contains 15 residues. In germline, CDR1 is SGHRS, CDR2 YFSETQ. The CDR3 DNA follows: TGCGCCAGCAGCCTGTACGCCGGGTCCACAGATACGCAGTATTTT. This translates into CASSLYAGSTDTQYF. Looking up the rest from reference TRBV5-1 and TRBJ2-3 gives the full variable domain: KAGVTQTPRYLIKTRGQQVTLSCSPISGHRSVSWYQQTPGQGLQFLFEYFSETQRNKGNFPGRFSGRQFSNSRSEMNVSTLELGDSALYLCASSLYAGSTDTQYFGPGTRLTVL.

J is TRBJ2-1 and V is TRBV15, with 8 bases fitting TRBD1. This CDR3 is built from 13 residues. CDR1 is LNHNV, CDR2 YYDKDF, per germline (reference sequence). The V segment lost 0 bases and the J segment 13 bases; nucleotides outside the gene matches: 5. CDR3 protein: CATSRDPGQVQFF. The CDR3 region has the DNA TGTGCCACCAGCAGAGATCCGGGACAGGTTCAGTTCTTC. Filled out from reference TRBV15 and TRBJ2-1, the complete variable domain reads DAMVIQNPRYQVTQFGKPVTLSCSQTLNHNVMYWYQQKSSQAPKLLFHYYDKDFNNEADTPDNFQSRRPNTSFCFLDIRSPGLGDTAMYLCATSRDPGQVQFFGPGTRLTVL.

V usage is TRBV7-8 and J usage is TRBJ1-4; possible D gene TRBD1, 5 bases. The V and J ends lost 3 bases and 0 bases respectively, with 8 bases between them. Germline assignment: CDR1 SGHVS and CDR2 FQNEAQ. There are 15 residues in the CDR3. CDR3 sequence reads: CASSLEGTTNEKLFF. In DNA, the CDR3 is TGTGCCAGCAGCTTGGAGGGGACAACTAATGAAAAACTGTTTTTT. Variable domain in full (rest from reference TRBV7-8 and TRBJ1-4): GAGVSQSPRYKVAKRGQDVALRCDPISGHVSLFWYQQALGQGPEFLTYFQNEAQLDKSGLPSDRFFAERPEGSVSTLKIQRTQQEDSAVYLCASSLEGTTNEKLFFGSGTQLSVL.

The chain has TRBV15 and TRBJ1-6; D remains ambiguous. This CDR3 region has 13 residues. Germline-derived CDR1 and CDR2 are LNHNV and YYDKDF (reference sequence). Trimming stripped 8 bases from V and 5 bases from J, with 10 bases between. CDR3 sequence (DNA): TGTGCCACCCTTCGGGGAGATAATTCACCCCTCCACTTT. Residues: CATLRGDNSPLHF.

CDR3 amino acids: CASSHVLGKPGLAGGRGTDTQYF. CDR3 in DNA: TGTGCCAGCAGCCATGTTCTGGGTAAACCGGGACTAGCGGGGGGGCGGGGCACAGATACGCAGTATTTT. The chain is built from TRBV3-1 (or the pseudogene TRBV3-2) and TRBJ2-3; 16 bases are shared with TRBD2. There are 23 residues in the CDR3. V was clipped by 3 bases and J by 1 base; unmatched bases: 19. Germline CDR1 and CDR2: LGHDT and YNNKEL (reference sequence).

J is TRBJ2-3 and V is TRBV28; a possible D gene is TRBD2 (6 bases). The V end lost 6 bases, the J end lost 3 bases, and 10 bases lay between the germline ends. Germline V gene data show CDR1 as MDHEN and CDR2 as SYDVKM. This CDR3 is built from 13 residues. The CDR3 coding sequence is TGTGCCAGCAGGGAAGGACTAACAGATACGCAGTATTTT. This sequence encodes CASREGLTDTQYF. The variable domain in full, with the rest retrieved from reference TRBV28 and TRBJ2-3, is DVKVTQSSRYLVKRTGEKVFLECVQDMDHENMFWYRQDPGLGLRLIYFSYDVKMKEKGDIPEGYSVSREKKERFSLILESASTNQTSMYLCASREGLTDTQYFGPGTRLTVL.

This chain joins TRBV30 and TRBJ1-5, with 8 bases that match TRBD1. V trimming: 3 bases; J trimming: 6 bases; junction bases outside the gene matches: 1. Germline V gives CDR1 GTSNPN, CDR2 SVGIG (reference sequence). CDR3 length: 12 residues. The CDR3 bases are TGTGCCTGGAGAACAGGGGGTCAGCCCCAGCATTTT. This translates into CAWRTGGQPQHF.

The CDR3 DNA follows: TGTGCCAGCAGTTTACAGGGGGCGAACTATGGCTACACCTTC. As protein: CASSLQGANYGYTF. V gene TRBV28 combines with J gene TRBJ1-2, with TRBD1 matching over 8 bases. Germline lookup yields CDR1 MDHEN and CDR2 SYDVKM. The trim removed 2 bases at V and 2 bases at J, leaving 1 base unmatched. The CDR3 covers 14 residues.

The chain is built from TRBV28 and TRBJ1-2; 7 bases match TRBD1. With V trimmed by 7 bases and J by 4 bases, 3 bases remained unmatched. Per the germline V gene, CDR1 is MDHEN and CDR2 is SYDVKM. The CDR3 totals 12 residues. The CDR3 protein is CASTTGSYGYTF. The CDR3 nucleotides read TGTGCCAGCACGACAGGGAGCTATGGCTACACCTTC.

V and J are TRBV29-1 and TRBJ2-1, with 11 positions matching TRBD1. This CDR3 is built from 13 residues. Germline CDR1 is SQVTM and CDR2 is ANQGSEA. The V gene end was trimmed by 7 bases and the J gene end by 4 bases; junction bases not matched to a gene: 3. The CDR3 DNA reads TGCAGCGCGGACAGGGGGCATTACAATGAGCAGTTCTTC. Residues: CSADRGHYNEQFF.

This chain joins TRBV5-1 and TRBJ2-2; the D gene is possibly TRBD1 (6 bases). Germline assignment: CDR1 SGHRS and CDR2 YFSETQ. CDR3 size: 15 residues. V gave up 0 bases and J gave up 6 bases, with 12 bases separating them. CDR3 sequence reads: CASSLVGQGSGELFF. CDR3 nucleotides: TGCGCCAGCAGCTTGGTAGGGCAGGGGTCCGGGGAGCTGTTTTTT. The full variable domain, rest sourced from reference TRBV5-1 and TRBJ2-2, is KAGVTQTPRYLIKTRGQQVTLSCSPISGHRSVSWYQQTPGQGLQFLFEYFSETQRNKGNFPGRFSGRQFSNSRSEMNVSTLELGDSALYLCASSLVGQGSGELFFGEGSRLTVL.

The gene calls are TRBV5-4 and TRBJ2-7; 8 bases line up with TRBD1. CDR1 and CDR2 from the germline V gene are SGHNT and YYREEE (reference sequence). The trim removed 4 bases at V and 2 bases at J, leaving 5 bases unmatched. The CDR3 runs 14 residues. CDR3 nucleotides: TGTGCCAGCAGCCCCGGACAGGGTCCCTACGAGCAGTACTTC. This translates into CASSPGQGPYEQYF.

V is TRBV30 and J is TRBJ1-5, with D possibly TRBD1 on 5 matching bases. The CDR3 extends over 13 amino acids. V was pared by 4 bases and J by 6 bases, with 13 bases between. Germline V lookup: CDR1 GTSNPN, CDR2 SVGIG (reference sequence). In DNA, the CDR3 is TGTGCCTGGACCCCGCCCGGGGGTCAGCCCCAGCATTTT. Its protein product is CAWTPPGGQPQHF.

V usage is TRBV7-9 and J usage is TRBJ2-5, with 7 bases fitting TRBD1. This CDR3 contains 17 residues. V trimming: 5 bases; J trimming: 3 bases; junction bases outside the gene matches: 15. Germline V gives CDR1 SEHNR, CDR2 FQNEAQ (reference sequence). The CDR3 coding sequence is TGTGCCAGCAGCCCGGGGACAGACGGGCCGGCGAAAGAGACCCAGTACTTC. Protein sequence: CASSPGTDGPAKETQYF.

This chain connects TRBV28 to TRBJ2-7; D is ambiguous. Germline V lookup: CDR1 MDHEN, CDR2 SYDVKM. Trimming shortened V by 1 base and J by 5 bases, and 9 bases separated the two germline ends. This CDR3 is 13 amino acids long. The CDR3 sequence: CASSLLRLDEQYF. As DNA, the CDR3 is TGTGCCAGCAGTTTATTGCGGTTGGACGAGCAGTACTTC.

The DNA of the CDR3 is TGTGCCAGCACGTCAGCCAGACTCTATGGCTACACCTTC. As protein: CASTSARLYGYTF. The chain couples TRBV12-3 or TRBV12-4 to TRBJ1-2; unclear D gene. V was trimmed by 7 bases and J by 4 bases, leaving 13 bases between them. The CDR3 loop spans 13 amino acids.

CDR3 DNA: TGTGCCAGCAGCCAAGAATTTTCGGGATCTAATGAAAAACTGTTTTTT. This codes for CASSQEFSGSNEKLFF. The chain uses TRBV14 and TRBJ1-4; D gene unclear. This CDR3 is 16 amino acids long. Germline CDR1 is SGHDN and CDR2 is FVKESK. The V end lost 0 bases, the J end lost 3 bases, and 11 bases lay between the germline ends.

The V gene is TRBV18, the J gene TRBJ1-3; 9 bases fit TRBD1. Germline lookup yields CDR1 KGHSH and CDR2 LQKENI. Trimming took 5 bases from V and 1 from J; bases not matched to a gene: 6. There are 16 residues in the CDR3. CDR3 coding DNA: TGTGCCAGCTCAACCGGGACAGGGATTTCTGGAAACACCATATATTTT. The encoded protein is CASSTGTGISGNTIYF.

This chain joins TRBV27 and TRBJ2-7; tentatively, D is TRBD2 (5 bases). With 1 base removed from V and 6 bases from J, the gap between germline ends came to 7 bases. CDR1 and CDR2 from the germline V gene are MNHEY and SMNVEV (reference sequence). The CDR3 contains 12 residues. The CDR3 sequence is CASSLYAGEQYF. As DNA, the CDR3 is TGTGCCAGCAGTTTATACGCGGGCGAGCAGTACTTC.

The chain carries TRBV7-9 and TRBJ2-3; 7 bases line up with TRBD2. J was trimmed by 2 bases and V by 5 bases; bases with no gene match: 4. Germline V lookup: CDR1 SEHNR, CDR2 FQNEAQ (reference sequence). This CDR3 is 14 amino acids long. The CDR3 here is CASSQSGVTDTQYF. The CDR3 DNA is TGTGCCAGCAGCCAGAGCGGGGTCACAGATACGCAGTATTTT.

The chain joins TRBV28 to TRBJ2-5; 10 bases line up with TRBD2. Germline CDR1 is MDHEN and CDR2 is SYDVKM. V lost 3 bases and J lost 2; bases outside the gene matches: 3. This CDR3 is built from 15 residues. Here the CDR3 reads CASSFGLAEQETQYF. The CDR3 bases are TGTGCCAGCAGTTTCGGACTAGCGGAACAAGAGACCCAGTACTTC.